These 22 T cell receptor beta chains share one sample of origin, sequenced in a study of blood T cells in healthy people across ages. The use of a sample-barcoded 5' primer and a J-beta primer mix characterized a second PCR of roughly 6 to 11 cycles. Using its own MiXCR run on the 5' RACE reads, TCRdb lists one record per CDR3 protein. The table includes under 950,000 distinct CDR3 sequences, 22% detected once. The sample consisted of blood. These receptors were obtained from a man aged 70-80 years in good health.

This clonotype has more than one count but fewer than ten. This chain uses TRBV29-1 with TRBJ2-1, with 7 bases that match TRBD2. This CDR3 comprises 20 residues. V lost 6 bases to trimming and J lost 9 bases; unmatched junction nucleotides: 32. The germline V gene has CDR1 SQVTM and CDR2 ANQGSEA. CDR3 region: CSVRQRQGVGGRQLGSEQFF. The CDR3 nucleotides are TGCAGCGTCCGACAAAGGCAGGGTGTTGGCGGGAGACAACTCGGGAGTGAGCAGTTCTTC.

This chain joins TRBV15 and TRBJ2-7, with a tentative D call TRBD2 (6 bases). The V gene's germline CDR1 is LNHNV and CDR2 YYDKDF (reference sequence). CDR3 length: 15 residues. V lost 0 bases and J 7 bases, leaving 16 bases between the germline ends. The DNA for the CDR3 is TGTGCCACCAGCAGAGATCGCAACCTAGGGAGGGAGCAGTACTTC. Translation: CATSRDRNLGREQYF.

V and J are TRBV11-2 and TRBJ2-5; TRBD2 matches at 7 bases. Germline CDR1 reads SGHAT; CDR2 reads FQNNGV. The CDR3 totals 13 residues. After removal of 2 bases from V and 6 bases from J, the junction contained 3 bases not matched to a gene. The CDR3 DNA is TGTGCCAGCAGCTTAAGGGAGGGGAAGACCCAGTACTTC. Translating it yields CASSLREGKTQYF.

Ten or more counts support this clonotype. This chain links TRBV5-6 with TRBJ2-1; D gene unclear. The V end lost 3 bases, the J end lost 3 bases, and 7 bases lay between the germline ends. CDR1 and CDR2 from the germline V gene are SGHDT and YYEEEE. This CDR3 contains 13 residues. CDR3 sequence: CASSSGVYNEQFF. As DNA, the CDR3 is TGTGCCAGCAGCTCCGGAGTCTACAATGAGCAGTTCTTC.

CDR3 amino acids: CSVDRGTGTRETQYF. The CDR3 nucleotides read TGCAGCGTTGATCGCGGGACAGGGACCCGAGAGACCCAGTACTTC. V gene TRBV29-1 combines with J gene TRBJ2-5, with 9 bases matching TRBD1. The CDR3 has 15 amino acids. Germline loops: CDR1 SQVTM, CDR2 ANQGSEA. J lost 4 bases, V lost 3 bases, and 9 bases had no gene match.

The chain recombines TRBV4-1 with TRBJ1-1, with D perhaps TRBD1 (5 bases). Trimming left V 0 bases short and J 4 bases short, with 6 bases between. The CDR3 is 13 amino acids. Germline V lookup: CDR1 MGHRA, CDR2 YSYEKL. This CDR3 is CASSQDQGTEAFF. CDR3 coding DNA: TGCGCCAGCAGCCAAGATCAGGGCACTGAAGCTTTCTTT.

The sample holds many counts of this clonotype. V is TRBV15 and J is TRBJ2-1; D unclear. The germline V gene encodes CDR1 LNHNV and CDR2 YYDKDF (reference sequence). The CDR3 has 13 amino acids. The germline V and J ends were trimmed by 5 bases and 4 bases, with 9 bases remaining between them. The CDR3 loop is CATSGPLYNEQFF. The CDR3 DNA sequence: TGTGCCACCAGCGGACCTCTTTACAATGAGCAGTTCTTC.

The CDR3 nucleotides read TGCAGCGTTGAAGGGCTCCCCGAGCAGTACTTC. This encodes CSVEGLPEQYF. The genes are TRBV29-1 and TRBJ2-7, with unresolved D. Trimming cost V 1 base and J 6 bases, with 7 bases left between them. The CDR3 consists of 11 residues. CDR1 and CDR2 from the germline V gene are SQVTM and ANQGSEA.

This clonotype was detected many times. The rearrangement joins TRBV28 to TRBJ1-2; D not resolved. This CDR3 comprises 13 residues. V dropped 4 bases and J dropped 8 bases, with 14 bases sitting between them. The germline V gene has CDR1 MDHEN and CDR2 SYDVKM. The CDR3 loop is CASSSGPDRGYTF. DNA of the CDR3: TGTGCCAGCAGTTCCGGGCCCGATAGGGGCTACACCTTC.

The CDR3 loop is CASSPDPSGSGDTQYF. The DNA of the CDR3 is TGTGCCAGCAGCCCAGACCCTAGCGGGAGTGGAGATACGCAGTATTTT. This chain links TRBV7-2 with TRBJ2-3, with 10 bases fitting TRBD2. The CDR3 totals 16 residues. The ends lost 5 bases at V and 5 bases at J; junction bases unmatched: 10. Germline V gene lookup returns CDR1 SGHTA and CDR2 FQGNSA.

This clonotype was counted only a few times. The J gene is TRBJ2-7, the V gene TRBV12-3 or TRBV12-4, with D unresolved. This CDR3 is 12 amino acids long. Deletions cut 2 bases from V and 5 bases from J, with 7 bases between. The chain's CDR3 is CASSLRADEQYF. For the CDR3, the DNA is TGTGCCAGCAGTTTAAGGGCGGACGAGCAGTACTTC.

This clonotype was seen at least ten times. The chain joins TRBV20-1 to TRBJ2-7; D not certain. The CDR3 sequence is 11 residues long. V lost 5 bases and J lost 4, with 9 bases in between. Germline V gene lookup returns CDR1 DFQATT and CDR2 SNEGSKA (reference sequence). The CDR3 sequence is CSAGAAYEQYF. The CDR3 DNA follows: TGCAGTGCTGGAGCCGCGTACGAGCAGTACTTC.

The chain employs TRBV20-1 and TRBJ2-7; 11 bases agree with TRBD2. This CDR3 has 15 amino acids. With V trimmed by 3 bases and J by 4 bases, 8 bases remained unmatched. The V gene's germline CDR1 is DFQATT and CDR2 SNEGSKA (reference sequence). DNA for the CDR3: TGCAGTGCTAGTGATAGCGGGGGGGGACTTTACGAGCAGTACTTC. It translates to CSASDSGGGLYEQYF.

The V call is TRBV20-1, the J call TRBJ2-4, with D unclear. From germline, CDR1 is DFQATT and CDR2 SNEGSKA (reference sequence). The CDR3 has 14 amino acids. The germline V and J ends were trimmed by 3 bases and 0 bases, with 9 bases remaining between them. The CDR3 nucleotides read TGCAGTGCTAGCCTGGGCTTAGCCAAAAACATTCAGTACTTC. Encoded protein: CSASLGLAKNIQYF.

V is TRBV20-1 and J is TRBJ1-4; D unresolved. The V gene lost 0 bases and the J gene lost 2 bases, with 7 bases spanning the gap. CDR1 and CDR2 from the germline V gene are DFQATT and SNEGSKA (reference sequence). CDR3 length: 14 residues. The CDR3 nucleotides are TGCAGTGCTAGAGATGCAGTCACTAATGAAAAACTGTTTTTT. As protein: CSARDAVTNEKLFF.

As concerns this clonotype: The CDR3 carries no conserved terminal phenylalanine or tryptophan, so it likely arises from a read error. This sequence joins TRBV3-1 and TRBJ2-5, with D possibly being TRBD2 (6 bases). Trimming cost V 5 bases and J 0 bases, with 19 bases left between them. Germline CDR1 reads LGHDT; CDR2 reads YNNKEL (reference sequence). This CDR3 region has 17 residues. The CDR3 sequence is CASSERALALYQETQYL. CDR3 in DNA: TGTGCCAGCAGCGAGCGGGCGCTGGCACTATACCAAGAGACCCAGTACCTC.

A few counts support this clonotype. V usage is TRBV6-2 or TRBV6-3 and J usage is TRBJ2-1, with D unclear. The CDR3 is 14 residues long. CDR1 MNHEY and CDR2 SVGEGT come from the germline V gene. V was cut by 2 bases and J by 8 bases, with 13 bases left in between. CDR3 coding DNA: TGTGCCAGCAGTTACGGGCCGAGTGGTTATGAGCAGTTCTTC. This sequence encodes CASSYGPSGYEQFF.

This clonotype was detected only a few times. V usage is TRBV11-1 and J usage is TRBJ2-5, with 9 positions matching TRBD2. Per the germline V gene, CDR1 is SGHAT and CDR2 is FQDESV (reference sequence). V lost 6 bases to trimming and J lost 3 bases; unmatched junction nucleotides: 14. The CDR3 has 17 amino acids. The CDR3 reads CASSPGLLAGEKETQYF. The CDR3 DNA reads as TGTGCCAGCAGTCCGGGCCTACTAGCGGGTGAAAAAGAGACCCAGTACTTC.

A few counts support this clonotype. This chain links TRBV20-1 with TRBJ2-3; D unclear. The V end was cut by 0 bases, the J end by 6 bases, with 13 bases between. The V gene's germline CDR1 is DFQATT and CDR2 SNEGSKA (reference sequence). CDR3 length: 14 residues. Here the CDR3 reads CSARDVNRVDTQYF. DNA for the CDR3: TGCAGTGCTAGAGATGTCAACCGGGTGGATACGCAGTATTTT.

The chain carries TRBV29-1 and TRBJ2-3, with D maybe TRBD1 (6 bases). CDR1 is SQVTM and CDR2 is ANQGSEA in the germline V gene. Trimming pared 4 bases from V and 0 bases from J, leaving 11 bases between. The CDR3 covers 14 residues. The CDR3 protein is CSVAPTGSTDTQYF. Written as DNA, the CDR3 is TGCAGCGTTGCCCCGACAGGTAGCACAGATACGCAGTATTTT.

The rearrangement uses TRBV29-1 and TRBJ2-1; weak D call: TRBD1 (5 bases). CDR3 size: 11 residues. The V end was cut by 8 bases, the J end by 6 bases, with 11 bases between. Germline values: CDR1 SQVTM, CDR2 ANQGSEA. The CDR3 sequence is CSQKTANEQFF. CDR3 DNA: TGCAGCCAAAAGACAGCCAATGAGCAGTTCTTC.

In this sample, this clonotype turned up a few times. The rearrangement joins TRBV25-1 to TRBJ2-3; weak D call: TRBD1 (5 bases). This CDR3 has 16 amino acids. V lost 9 bases and J lost 5, with 24 bases in between. The germline V gene has CDR1 MGHDK and CDR2 SYGVNS. The chain's CDR3 is CASAPAVRVVGDTQYF. The CDR3 nucleotides are TGTGCCAGTGCCCCGGCGGTCAGGGTCGTGGGAGATACGCAGTATTTT.